Listed here is a single T cell receptor beta chain. Its antigen has not been determined. Per-base qualities were not stored, and no clone one base away is much larger. The sample is drawn from a study of cytomegalovirus exposure and HLA in healthy donors (TCRdb year 2017). About the full investigation: In an earlier analysis of under 750 of the donors, 250 to 350 Gb of sequence data and 90 million to 120 million unique TCR beta sequences from about 179 million T cells were reported. In the later analysis, no new phenotypic data were used to find candidate immune exposures; instead, reliance was placed on TCR beta sequences and their occurrence across donors. Roughly 300 gigabases of sequencing data and approximately 93 million unique TCR sequences were included in an early release covering 500 to 750 HLA-typed donors. Of the 398 genotyped donors, 70% to 90% were placed in the genetic ancestry cluster associated with self-reported Caucasian donors. Class I and class II HLA loci were covered by the typing at four-digit resolution. The study used immunosequencing to profile the T cell repertoires of several hundred subjects and linked those repertoires to cytomegalovirus serostatus. To decide whether each TCR beta V gene segment behaved as functional or pseudogenic, an earlier analysis of some 600 of the donors relied on high-throughput TCR beta sequencing. Five DR-DQ haplotypes were handled as single units for association and clustering, since linkage in the cohort was strong. A later analysis re-examined previously published TCR beta repertoires from just over 650 donors and added high-resolution HLA genotyping to investigate patterns of TCR occurrence. Genome-wide SNP genotypes for about 60% of the 666 donors were used in a later genetic analysis, which treated that subset as a discovery cohort. Typing coverage varied by locus: roughly 620-640 donors for A, B, C, DRB1 and DQB1; roughly 520 for DQA1; about 600 for DPA1; 450 to 480 for DPB1. The study aimed to test whether cataloging public T cell receptors could reveal signatures of past pathogen exposure. On average, 235,054 unique TCR beta nucleotide sequences were sequenced per donor among some 420 genotyped donors of the cohort, with roughly 18% of those sequences being non-productive. In addition to the first cohort of 650 to 800 subjects, a separate validation cohort of some 120 different subjects was used. Alongside the repertoire data, information on donor age, sex, ethnicity and CMV serostatus was compiled. Every repertoire in the discovery cohort had been generated on one and the same sequencing platform. High-throughput TCR immunosequencing, statistical association of individual TCRs with disease status, and machine learning were combined to predict cytomegalovirus infection status.

There are 15 amino acids in the CDR3, from cysteine to phenylalanine inclusive. The sequence is cut down to CDR3 DNA, 45 bases in frame from base 1. The cohort was made up of about 610 healthy bone marrow donors. All cohort members were sampled while nominally healthy, although unrecorded immune exposures were likely present. The donor was CMV seronegative and was included in the group of several hundred seronegative cohort members. A peripheral blood sample was collected from each donor, and TCR beta sequencing was performed on peripheral blood mononuclear cells. The Qiagen DNeasy Blood Extraction Kit was used to extract genomic DNA from the blood cell samples. The library was generated by the immunoSEQ multiplex PCR assay. For the multiplex PCR, a mixture combining 60 forward primers for TCR Vbeta segments and 13 reverse primers for TCR Jbeta segments was used. The CDR3 region of rearranged TCR beta genes was amplified from genomic DNA by a multiplex PCR assay. On the Illumina HiSeq System, the amplified TCR beta libraries were sequenced as 87-base-pair reads. As for how the authors treated the data: A later analysis counted about 80 million unique TCR beta chains across the 700 or so repertoires, and 10 million to 11 million of these chains were shared by at least two donors. Raw reads were error-corrected and collapsed into unique sequences with a nearest-neighbor algorithm that merged closely related sequences to remove PCR and sequencing errors. V, D and J gene segments were assigned by aligning CDR3 sequences to IMGT reference sequences. For a sequence to be retained, a match of at least six nucleotides was required to both a V gene segment and a J gene segment. A rearrangement was called productive if the CDR3 had no stop codons and remained in frame with V and J, and every other rearrangement was called non-productive. CDR3 was defined according to IMGT convention as the region running from the second conserved V-encoded cysteine to the conserved J-encoded phenylalanine. The earlier analysis of around 640 of the donors excluded sequences that lacked an unambiguous match to a single V gene segment. An earlier analysis of a few hundred of the donors called V segments functional above 56.7% productive rearrangements and segregating when the between-donor standard deviation exceeded 5%. A statistical classification framework was built for diagnosing cytomegalovirus status from the catalog of TCR beta chain sequences. A later analysis assigned V and J genes by comparing TCR nucleotide sequences with IMGT/GENE-DB human TR gene sequences. Using the TCRdist pipeline, a later analysis assigned CDR3 sequences along with most-parsimonious VDJ recombination scenarios. A later analysis defined each TCR beta chain by its CDR3 amino acid sequence plus V-gene family, and excluded reads lacking a unique V-gene family. In a later analysis, 450 to 600 highly shared, low-generation-probability nucleotide sequences were removed to address suspected cross-contamination and a sequencing artifact. For each public chain, a later analysis derived a clonal expansion index from normalized ranks of inferred template counts within each repertoire. Generation probabilities in a later analysis came from a VDJ recombination model fitted to out-of-frame rearrangements, and those results were checked against IGoR. In a later analysis, TCR-TCR, TCR-HLA and TCR-CMV co-occurrence was scored with hypergeometric tests, and a repertoire-size bias correction was applied to TCR pairs. A later analysis estimated false discovery rates by permuting HLA or CMV assignments 20 times. A later analysis grouped co-occurring TCRs with DBSCAN, adding TCRdist sequence similarity when clustering within HLA-allele-positive subsets. For co-occurrence clustering, repertoires with fewer than 30,000 or more than 120,000 public chains were excluded, along with about five repertoires with anomalous nucleotide sharing. The source is immuneACCESS, and TCRdb retained only in-frame sequences with V and J called. Part of the clones is not carried over; for the studies checked, unresolved V genes explain less than half of this, and the remainder is unexplained. V and J calls and clone size come straight from that table; D and trimming were deduced from the DNA. The sample table records some 150,000 clones; approximately 71% of these occur just once. Around 3.4% of the sample comes from the top ten.

Overall results and qualifications from the work: Because HLA typing was missing for some donors at each locus, association tests included only the typed subset. Most TCR sequences were seen in very few donors, while some public TCRs were found in many individuals. In an earlier analysis of several hundred of the donors, most TCR beta V segments were observed in productive rearrangements about 90% or about 30% of the time, broadly matching IMGT annotations. A further reported finding was that TCR beta sequences accurately predicted the HLA-A and HLA-B alleles for most subjects in the first cohort. Some IMGT-functional V segments, including TRBV6-2 and TRBV6-3, could not be distinguished by the 87-base-pair reads and were therefore excluded. Most CMV-associated TCR beta chains appeared to be HLA-restricted in a later analysis, and the HLA associations seemed to be driven largely by CMV exposure. In a later analysis, TCR association rates were found to vary across HLA loci, with the most associated TCRs seen for DRB1 alleles and the fewest for HLA-C alleles. A later analysis found that HLA-associated TCR beta chains were more clonally expanded and had lower generation probabilities than equally common non-associated chains. This cohort had only TCR beta chains sequenced, and the lack of alpha or paired-chain data limited which features could be detected. According to the authors, the approach could potentially be generalized to other disease states and immunological phenotypes. In the study, approximately 160 TCR beta chains were listed as associated with cytomegalovirus. Strong co-occurrence of HLA alleles, especially DR and DQ, made assigning TCR associations to individual alleles difficult. V-gene and J-gene trimming of TCR beta chains was associated with a missense DCLRE1C variant in a later genetic analysis, and the association was replicated in an independent cohort. Approximately 16 rarely observed V segments, including chromosome 9 orphons, were excluded from the earlier analysis of several hundred of the donors because counts were too low. According to a later analysis, parvovirus B19, influenza, CMV and Epstein-Barr virus appeared linked to several top co-occurrence clusters. The presence/absence analyses assumed that sequencing depth was roughly uniform across donors, and that assumption may not be true. A cluster of highly shared sequence variants was judged likely to represent a technical artifact of the sequencing pipeline. Correlated functional status among segregating V segments might reflect linkage disequilibrium, but an unknown experimental factor could not be ruled out. The classifier was reported to diagnose cytomegalovirus status with high specificity and sensitivity in both the original cohort and the validation cohort. A few of the identified cytomegalovirus-associated TCR beta chains were confirmed in vitro to be specific for cytomegalovirus antigens. A later genetic analysis reported fewer N-insertions in productive TCRs among donors in an Asian-associated ancestry cluster than the roughly 620-donor mean. Specific HLA alleles were associated with over 15,000 TCR beta sequences at a false discovery rate of 0.05 in a later analysis. Immune exposure information for the cohort was limited to CMV serostatus.

The specimen was PBMCs. The chain couples TRBV1 to TRBJ1-6; TRBD1 was called by the table and not checked on the DNA. TRBV1 constitutes a pseudogene. The TCR comes from a man aged 40-50 years in good health and CMV-seronegative. The nucleotide sequence is TGCACCAGCAGCCAAAGGGACAGGAGATATTCACCCCTCCACTTT. Translated, it reads CTSSQRDRRYSPLHF.